The 19 T cell receptor beta chains given below trace back to one sample, sequenced in a study of beta chain features in type 1 diabetes. Regarding the study as a whole: Type 1 diabetes patients had TCRB CDR3s that were shorter (moderately but significantly so) in all four CD4+ subsets.

Every bit of the isolated RNA underwent reverse transcription, so sequencing read expressed TCRB transcripts. Some clones are missing from TCRdb's copy, which holds only in-frame ones; the method was immunoSEQ multiplex PCR. The top ten clones hold almost 0.02% of a sample with under 300,000 clones, approximately 15% of them seen once. Antigen specificity for these receptors is unknown. Sequenced: naive CD4+ T cells from blood. Receptors originate from a man aged 25-45 years with type 1 diabetes.

V is TRBV2 and J is TRBJ1-6, with a tentative D call TRBD1 (6 bases). Germline CDR1 SNHLY, CDR2 FYNNEI. Trimming pared 4 bases from V and 8 bases from J, leaving 18 bases between. This CDR3 is built from 16 residues. CDR3 DNA: TGTGCCAGCAGTGTACAGGGCCTCGCGGGGGATTCACCCCTCCACTTT. Its translation is CASSVQGLAGDSPLHF.

This clone showed up just a few times. This rearrangement joins TRBV13 to TRBJ1-6, with 7 bases aligning to TRBD1. The J segment lost 9 bases and the V segment lost 1 base, leaving 6 bases of the junction unmatched. Germline CDR1 PRHDT, CDR2 FYEKMQ (reference sequence). The CDR3 has 15 amino acids. The CDR3 nucleotides are TGTGCCAGCAGCTTAGAAGGGGGCGTCGGTTCACCCCTCCACTTT. It yields the protein CASSLEGGVGSPLHF.

This clone appeared a few times. The chain joins TRBV30 to TRBJ1-1; D gene unclear. CDR1 GTSNPN and CDR2 SVGIG come from the germline V gene (reference sequence). This CDR3 is built from 13 residues. Deletions cut 4 bases from V and 1 base from J, with 10 bases between. The CDR3 sequence is CAWMVASNTEAFF. The CDR3 coding sequence is TGTGCCTGGATGGTAGCCTCGAACACTGAAGCTTTCTTT.

This clone was observed a handful of times. The gene calls are TRBV29-1 and TRBJ2-2, with 11 bases aligning to TRBD2. CDR1 is SQVTM and CDR2 is ANQGSEA in the germline V gene. V shed 3 bases and J 0 bases; nucleotides not matched to a gene: 15. This CDR3 is built from 20 residues. The CDR3 protein is CSVDFNIAGGPFSNTGELFF. DNA of the CDR3: TGCAGCGTTGACTTCAACATAGCGGGAGGGCCTTTCTCGAACACCGGGGAGCTGTTTTTT.

In this sample, this clone turned up a few times. This chain joins TRBV7-9 and TRBJ2-7, with D perhaps TRBD1 (5 bases). Germline CDR1 reads SEHNR; CDR2 reads FQNEAQ (reference sequence). V lost 1 base and J 5 bases, leaving 6 bases between the germline ends. The length of the CDR3 is 12 residues. This chain's CDR3 is CASSLGRDEQYF. CDR3 DNA sequence: TGTGCCAGCAGCTTAGGCAGGGACGAGCAGTACTTC.

J is TRBJ2-1 and V is TRBV19, with TRBD2 identical over 9 bases. The CDR3 length is 13 residues. Germline V CDR1 and CDR2: LNHDA, SQIVND (reference sequence). V shed 3 bases, J shed 8 bases, and the junction held 2 bases outside the gene matches. The CDR3 region has the DNA TGTGCCAGTAGTATTCGACTAGCGGATGAGCAGTTCTTC. This encodes CASSIRLADEQFF. The full variable domain, with the rest looked up from reference TRBV19 and TRBJ2-1, is DGGITQSPKYLFRKEGQNVTLSCEQNLNHDAMYWYRQDPGQGLRLIYYSQIVNDFQKGDIAEGYSVSREKKESFPLTVTSAQKNPTAFYLCASSIRLADEQFFGPGTRLTVL.

This clone was observed a few times. The chain employs TRBV6-5 and TRBJ2-7, with D tentatively TRBD2 (6 bases). V shed 8 bases and J shed 2 bases, with 10 bases lying between them. CDR3 length equals 12 residues. Germline assignment: CDR1 MNHEY and CDR2 SVGAGI. The CDR3 sequence: CASESGAYEQYF. The CDR3, as DNA: TGTGCCAGCGAGTCGGGAGCCTACGAGCAGTACTTC.

The rearrangement uses TRBV15 and TRBJ1-1; D is undetermined. The CDR3 is 15 residues long. Germline V CDR1 and CDR2: LNHNV, YYDKDF (reference sequence). V was cut by 0 bases and J by 0 bases, with 8 bases left in between. CDR3 nucleotides: TGTGCCACCAGCAGAGATCTCGGGTTGAACACTGAAGCTTTCTTT. Protein product: CATSRDLGLNTEAFF.

This chain joins TRBV10-3 and TRBJ2-2, with 7 bases aligning to TRBD2. This CDR3 region has 16 residues. Germline loops: CDR1 ENHRY, CDR2 SYGVKD. The ends lost 10 bases at V and 1 base at J; junction bases unmatched: 12. The CDR3, as DNA: TGTGCCACCCGAACCGAACAGCGGGGGAACACCGGGGAGCTGTTTTTT. It encodes CATRTEQRGNTGELFF.

V usage is TRBV9 and J usage is TRBJ2-2, with D possibly matching TRBD2 (6 bases). Looked up from germline, CDR1 is SGDLS and CDR2 is YYNGEE. The CDR3 loop spans 17 amino acids. Trimming pared 0 bases from V and 4 bases from J, leaving 16 bases between. The CDR3 DNA sequence: TGTGCCAGCAGCGTAGCCGGCGGGGCCGAATCCACCGGGGAGCTGTTTTTT. Translating it yields CASSVAGGAESTGELFF.

This clone turned up a few times. The J gene is TRBJ2-7, the V gene TRBV2, with TRBD1 matching over 7 bases. The CDR3 consists of 13 residues. Germline-derived CDR1 and CDR2 are SNHLY and FYNNEI. After removal of 7 bases from V and 2 bases from J, the junction contained 5 bases not matched to a gene. CDR3: CASIRDSAYEQYF. The CDR3 nucleotides are TGTGCCAGCATACGGGACAGTGCCTACGAGCAGTACTTC.

This clone occurred a few times. The V call is TRBV6-1, the J call TRBJ2-7, with D perhaps TRBD1 (5 bases). The CDR3 contains 13 residues. Per the germline V gene, CDR1 is MNHNS and CDR2 is SASEGT. V was shortened by 10 bases and J by 4 bases, with 17 bases between the two germline ends. The CDR3 coding sequence is TGTGCCATCACCTCGACAGAGACTTACGAGCAGTACTTC. It translates to CAITSTETYEQYF.

In its sample, this clone was seen a few times. Here the CDR3 reads CASRRGGGSYNEQFF. CDR3 nucleotide sequence: TGTGCCAGCAGAAGGGGTGGAGGGTCCTACAATGAGCAGTTCTTC. The chain is built from TRBV5-4 and TRBJ2-1; maybe TRBD2 (6 bases). From germline, CDR1 is SGHNT and CDR2 YYREEE (reference sequence). The CDR3 is made up of 15 amino acids. Trimming took 5 bases from V and 1 from J, leaving 13 bases between them.

The J gene is TRBJ2-5, the V gene TRBV4-1; D may be TRBD1 (5 bases). This CDR3 region has 14 residues. Per germline, CDR1 MGHRA and CDR2 YSYEKL. Between the trimmed V and J ends, which lost 0 bases and 5 bases, there was a span of 10 bases. CDR3 in DNA: TGCGCCAGCAGCCAAGACAGGACACGGGAGACCCAGTACTTC. It encodes CASSQDRTRETQYF.

This clone was recorded a few times. The CDR3 DNA reads TGCGCCAGCACGTTTCAGGTAAACACTGAAGCTTTCTTT. The encoded protein is CASTFQVNTEAFF. V gene TRBV4-1 combines with J gene TRBJ1-1; D remains unclear. The CDR3 is made up of 13 amino acids. Trimming removed 7 bases at V and 2 bases at J, with 11 bases between. Per the germline V gene, CDR1 is MGHRA and CDR2 is YSYEKL.

The chain employs TRBV30 and TRBJ1-5, with 9 nucleotides matching TRBD1. Germline trimming cut 0 bases from V and 4 bases from J; bases unmatched to any gene: 4. The CDR3 length is 15 residues. Germline loops: CDR1 GTSNPN, CDR2 SVGIG (reference sequence). CDR3 residues: CAWSVPGQGNQPQHF. CDR3 nucleotide sequence: TGTGCCTGGAGTGTACCTGGACAGGGGAATCAGCCCCAGCATTTT. Full variable domain (rest looked up from reference TRBV30 and TRBJ1-5): SQTIHQWPATLVQPVGSPLSLECTVEGTSNPNLYWYRQAAGRGLQLLFYSVGIGQISSEVPQNLSASRPQDRQFILSSKKLLLSDSGFYLCAWSVPGQGNQPQHFGDGTRLSIL.

This clone was seen a few times. This chain links TRBV19 with TRBJ2-1, with 10 bases that match TRBD1. The trim removed 3 bases at V and 1 base at J, leaving 3 bases unmatched. CDR3 length equals 16 residues. CDR1 and CDR2 from the germline V gene are LNHDA and SQIVND (reference sequence). The chain's CDR3 is CASSIGDRGSYNEQFF. For the CDR3, the DNA is TGTGCCAGTAGTATTGGGGACAGGGGTTCCTACAATGAGCAGTTCTTC.

This clone was picked up a small number of times. The chain is built from TRBV9 and TRBJ1-1; TRBD1 is a possible D gene (5 bases). The CDR3 extends over 14 amino acids. Trimming shortened V by 4 bases and J by 4 bases, and 14 bases separated the two germline ends. The germline V gene encodes CDR1 SGDLS and CDR2 YYNGEE. The CDR3: CASSTAGRGTEAFF. The CDR3 DNA sequence: TGTGCCAGCAGCACAGCGGGACGGGGCACTGAAGCTTTCTTT.

The chain uses TRBV7-2 and TRBJ1-4, with D perhaps TRBD1 (6 bases). CDR1 and CDR2 (germline): SGHTA, FQGNSA. The CDR3 totals 15 residues. Trimming took 6 bases from V and 7 from J, leaving 18 bases between them. The CDR3 DNA follows: TGTGCCAGCAGGCAAACCGGGACACCGGGTGAAAAACTGTTTTTT. Residues: CASRQTGTPGEKLFF.